A single T cell receptor beta chain is shown here with its context. The specificity of this receptor is unknown. No base quality values were provided; no much bigger clone lies one nucleotide off. The data were taken from a study of PD-1 blockade in classical Hodgkin lymphoma (TCRdb year 2020). Regarding the research as a whole: A peripheral blood immune signature of response to PD-1 blockade in classical Hodgkin lymphoma was defined using TCR beta sequencing and CyTOF. The paper as a whole reports these results and caveats: Baseline TCR diversity was reported to be lower in newly diagnosed patients than in healthy donors and to be lower still in relapsed/refractory patients. The study covered only a single clinical trial cohort, and the causes of the repertoire differences, possibly disease activity or prior therapy, were still not defined.

The Qiagen DNeasy kit was used to extract genomic DNA both from unsorted PBMCs and from the negatively selected CD4+ and CD8+ fractions. TCR beta CDR3 regions were subjected to amplification by immunoSEQ multiplex PCR with primers that anneal to V and J segments. A synthetic immune receptor repertoire was used to minimize amplification bias, and any remaining bias was removed computationally after sequencing. On the authors' methods: Repertoire diversity was quantified as the Shannon entropy index using custom Python scripts. Unsorted, CD4+ and CD8+ repertoires were analyzed separately, except for combined analyses in which CD4+ and CD8+ sequences were merged in silico. TCRdb provides this immuneACCESS table in a form limited to in-frame rearrangements. Some clones are lacking; in checked studies, under half of them reflect an unresolved V gene, and why the rest are absent is not known. The DNA was the basis for D and trimming; V, J and clone size are from that table. The sample includes over 15,000 clones, with 75% to 95% observed a single time. The top ten clones comprise 6.9% of the sample.

The CDR3 goes from the cysteine to the phenylalanine over 18 residues. Only the CDR3 region is kept as DNA, spanning 54 bases read in frame from base 1. V lost 0 bases and J lost 0 bases; the stretch between them is 18 bases long. The germline V gene sets CDR1 to MGHRA and CDR2 to YSYEKL. What the time point label conveys for this sample: newly diagnosed, previously untreated cHL patient sample. As a comparison group for the relapsed/refractory trial patients, PBMCs were sequenced from patients with newly diagnosed, previously untreated classical Hodgkin lymphoma. Peripheral blood was collected in 8 mL Vacutainer Cell Preparation Tubes, from which PBMCs were isolated by centrifugation and then cryopreserved.

The source material was peripheral blood mononuclear cells (PBMCs). The chain was built from TRBV4-1 and TRBJ2-7, and possibly TRBD2, on 5 matching bases. The TCR sequence derives from a human donor with classical Hodgkin lymphoma. CDR3 protein: CASSQDGYGAGSSYEQYF. The DNA sequence is given as TGCGCCAGCAGCCAAGATGGTTACGGTGCGGGTTCCTCCTACGAGCAGTACTTC.